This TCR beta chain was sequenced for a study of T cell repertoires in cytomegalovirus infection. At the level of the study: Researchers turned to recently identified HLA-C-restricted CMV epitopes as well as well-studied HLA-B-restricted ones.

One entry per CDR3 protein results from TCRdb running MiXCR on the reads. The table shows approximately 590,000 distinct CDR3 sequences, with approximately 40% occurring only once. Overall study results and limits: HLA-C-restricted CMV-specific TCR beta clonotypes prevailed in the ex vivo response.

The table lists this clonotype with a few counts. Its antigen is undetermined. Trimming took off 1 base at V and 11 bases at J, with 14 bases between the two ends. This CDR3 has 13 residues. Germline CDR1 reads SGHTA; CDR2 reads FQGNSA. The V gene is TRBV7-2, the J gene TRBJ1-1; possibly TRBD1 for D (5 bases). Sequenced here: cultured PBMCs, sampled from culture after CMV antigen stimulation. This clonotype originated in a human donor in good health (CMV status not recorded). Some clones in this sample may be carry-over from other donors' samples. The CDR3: CASSLVSREGAFF. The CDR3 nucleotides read TGTGCCAGCAGCTTAGTTAGCAGGGAGGGGGCTTTCTTT.